The entry below gives a single TCR beta chain sequence along with its context. Antigen unknown. This record comes from a study of blood T cells in healthy people across ages. General study points: Nothing was known about donor CMV status, and this possibly confounded expanded clonotype changes. Researchers said unsorted PBMCs prevented a conclusive naive versus antigen-experienced comparison. In older individuals, TCR beta diversity per million T cells was lower, falling roughly linearly with age.

There are 14 residues in the CDR3. Germline CDR1 is DFQATT and CDR2 is SNEGSKA (reference sequence). After removal of 4 bases from V and 1 base from J, the junction contained 5 bases not matched to a gene. It was with a sample-barcoded 5' primer and a J-beta primer mix that a second PCR of roughly 7 to 12 cycles was run. The template-switch adaptor was a 5' adaptor with 12 random nucleotides. It tagged each cDNA molecule. TCRdb re-analysed the 5' RACE reads in MiXCR, keeping a single row per CDR3 protein. The data show under 2 million distinct CDR3 sequences, about 35% seen once. This sequence originates from a woman aged 30 to 39 in good health. The sample consisted of blood. The chain links TRBV20-1 to TRBJ2-3; 7 bases match TRBD2. The CDR3 coding sequence is TGCAGTGCTATGACTAGCCGGGGCACAGATACGCAGTATTTT. Protein: CSAMTSRGTDTQYF.